Presented here are 2 T cell receptor beta chains from one specimen sequenced in a study of response to subunit inactivated influenza vaccine. TCRdb used MiXCR to reprocess the RT-PCR reads, holding one entry per CDR3 protein. The data hold around 580,000 distinct CDR3 sequences, with about 14% observed a single time. The material was PBMCs from blood, obtained 12 days after vaccination. These TCRs come from a man over 45 who received an inactivated influenza vaccine.

The chain has TRBV3-1 and TRBJ1-6, with a tentative D call TRBD1 (6 bases). Germline V CDR1 and CDR2: LGHDT, YNNKEL (reference sequence). The V gene lost 4 bases and the J gene lost 8 bases, with 12 bases spanning the gap. The CDR3 runs to 14 residues. The CDR3: CASSRAQGDSPLHF. For the CDR3, the DNA is TGTGCCAGCAGCCGCGCACAGGGTGATTCACCCCTCCACTTT.

The chain recombines TRBV20-1 with TRBJ2-3, with 10 positions matching TRBD2. This CDR3 is built from 15 residues. CDR1 and CDR2 from the germline V gene are DFQATT and SNEGSKA (reference sequence). Trimming took 3 bases from V and 2 from J; bases not matched to a gene: 5. The CDR3 reads CSARRTSGITDTQYF. The DNA of the CDR3 is TGCAGTGCTAGGCGGACTAGCGGAATCACAGATACGCAGTATTTT.